A single sample is the source of the 10 T cell receptor beta chains below, sequenced in a study of spatial heterogeneity in lung cancer. Using its own MiXCR run on the 5' RACE reads, TCRdb lists one record per CDR3 protein. The profile shows around 45,000 distinct CDR3 sequences, roughly an eighth of them singletons. Time point in this sample: sample taken at primary tumor resection. The input material, whole RNA from tumor, nontumor lung or frozen PBMC, was sequenced unsorted. Specimen: PBMCs, collected at surgery. Receptors originate from a male donor with early-stage non-small cell lung cancer.

This clonotype came up a few times. The rearrangement links TRBV7-9 to TRBJ2-7; D possibly corresponds to TRBD2 (5 bases). Germline V gene lookup returns CDR1 SEHNR and CDR2 FQNEAQ (reference sequence). V lost 5 bases and J 3 bases, leaving 14 bases between the germline ends. This CDR3 is built from 14 residues. In DNA form, the CDR3 reads TGTGCCAGCAGCCTACCCGAGCGGAGCTACGAGCAGTACTTC. Its translation: CASSLPERSYEQYF.

In this sample, this clonotype turned up many times. This chain's CDR3 is CSAIDGTASLYNEQFF. CDR3 nucleotides: TGCAGTGCTATCGATGGGACGGCCAGCCTTTACAATGAGCAGTTCTTC. The chain employs TRBV20-1 and TRBJ2-1, with D perhaps being TRBD1 or TRBD2 (5 bases each). Looked up from germline, CDR1 is DFQATT and CDR2 is SNEGSKA (reference sequence). The CDR3 is 16 residues long. The V end lost 4 bases, the J end lost 4 bases, and 20 bases lay between the germline ends.

CDR3 loop: CASSQGFSGGAQTQYF. CDR3 DNA sequence: TGTGCCAGCAGCCAAGGGTTTAGCGGGGGGGCCCAGACCCAGTACTTC. This rearrangement joins TRBV3-1 to TRBJ2-5; 11 bases map to TRBD2. The CDR3 length is 16 residues. V lost 1 base and J lost 6; bases outside the gene matches: 7. CDR1 LGHDT and CDR2 YNNKEL come from the germline V gene (reference sequence).

This clonotype appeared once. The genes are TRBV6-5 and TRBJ2-3; 15 nucleotides match TRBD2. Per the germline V gene, CDR1 is MNHEY and CDR2 is SVGAGI. The junction had 3 bases not matched to a gene; V was cut back by 4 bases and J by 4 bases. The CDR3 has 16 amino acids. The CDR3 protein is CASSWGLAGGADTQYF. The DNA for the CDR3 is TGTGCCAGCAGTTGGGGACTAGCGGGAGGTGCAGATACGCAGTATTTT.

This chain connects TRBV5-5 to TRBJ2-6; D call uncertain. Germline CDR1 reads SGHKS; CDR2 reads YYEKEE (reference sequence). The CDR3 spans 19 residues. The ends were cut back, 0 bases at V and 0 bases at J, with 16 bases in the middle. The CDR3 DNA reads TGTGCCAGCAGCTTGGTAGGTGGGCCACCCCTCTCTGGGGCCAACGTCCTGACTTTC. As protein: CASSLVGGPPLSGANVLTF.

This chain uses TRBV4-2 with TRBJ2-2; D gene ambiguous. There are 17 residues in the CDR3. CDR1 is LGHNA, CDR2 YNFKEQ, per germline. Between the trimmed V and J ends, which lost 0 bases and 6 bases, there was a span of 17 bases. This CDR3 reads CASSQDPYRPGAGELFF. CDR3 DNA sequence: TGTGCCAGCAGCCAAGATCCGTACCGACCGGGTGCCGGGGAGCTGTTTTTT.

This chain uses TRBV11-3 with TRBJ2-1, with 8 bases lining up with TRBD2. CDR3 length: 17 residues. The germline V gene has CDR1 SGHNT and CDR2 YENEEA. Trimming at V came to 0 bases and at J to 3 bases, leaving 7 bases not matched to a gene. CDR3 sequence reads: CASSLDLGSGGYNEQFF. The CDR3 DNA reads TGTGCCAGCAGCTTAGATCTAGGGAGCGGGGGCTACAATGAGCAGTTCTTC.

The chain is built from TRBV6-2 or TRBV6-3 and TRBJ2-5; no firm D call. V was clipped by 5 bases and J by 5 bases, with 12 bases between them. CDR1 MNHEY and CDR2 SVGEGT come from the germline V gene. The CDR3 loop spans 13 amino acids. The chain's CDR3 is CASSARFGETQYF. CDR3 coding DNA: TGTGCCAGCAGTGCGAGATTTGGGGAGACCCAGTACTTC.

This clonotype was detected ten times or more. The chain uses TRBV7-2 and TRBJ2-1; D ambiguous. There are 12 residues in the CDR3. With 6 bases removed from V and 7 bases from J, the gap between germline ends came to 10 bases. CDR1 is SGHTA and CDR2 is FQGNSA in the germline V gene. The CDR3 loop reads CASRGLSNEQFF. In DNA form, the CDR3 reads TGTGCCAGCAGGGGATTAAGTAATGAGCAGTTCTTC.

This clonotype was counted ten times or more. The rearrangement uses TRBV5-6 and TRBJ2-5, with D perhaps matching TRBD2 (6 bases). Germline CDR1 reads SGHDT; CDR2 reads YYEEEE. The CDR3 length is 15 residues. The germline V and J ends were trimmed by 3 bases and 2 bases, with 14 bases remaining between them. Here the CDR3 reads CASSSPTGTQETQYF. The CDR3 DNA sequence: TGTGCCAGCAGCTCCCCTACCGGGACTCAAGAGACCCAGTACTTC.